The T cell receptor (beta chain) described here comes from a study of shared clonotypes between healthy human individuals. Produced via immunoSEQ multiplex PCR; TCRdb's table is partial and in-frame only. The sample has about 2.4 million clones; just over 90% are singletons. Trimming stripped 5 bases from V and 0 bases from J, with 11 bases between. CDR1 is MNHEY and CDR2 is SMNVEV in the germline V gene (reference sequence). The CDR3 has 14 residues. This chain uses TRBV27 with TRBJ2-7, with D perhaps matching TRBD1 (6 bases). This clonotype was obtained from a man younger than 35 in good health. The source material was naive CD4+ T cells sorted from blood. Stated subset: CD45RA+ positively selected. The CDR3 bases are TGTGCCAGCAGTCCCACAGGGCTCTCCTACGAGCAGTACTTC. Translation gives CASSPTGLSYEQYF.